This T cell receptor beta chain was profiled in a study of CD8 T cells in Susac syndrome. A quantity of about 0.5 to 1 ug RNA underwent reverse transcription using random hexamers. It was immunoSEQ multiplex PCR that amplified TCR beta CDR3 across 54 Vbeta and 13 Jbeta. TCRdb analysed the immunoSEQ multiplex PCR reads with MiXCR anew, one entry per CDR3 protein. The data contain around 160,000 distinct CDR3 sequences, more than 90% of them singletons. Germline CDR1 reads DFQATT; CDR2 reads SNEGSKA (reference sequence). The CDR3 has 13 residues. V shed 6 bases, J shed 6 bases, and the junction held 5 bases outside the gene matches.

This receptor was obtained from a human donor in good health. V gene TRBV20-1 combines with J gene TRBJ2-1, with TRBD1 matching over 10 bases. Sequenced: CD4+ T cells from PBMCs. The CDR3 reads CSAEGQGSNEQFF. Written as DNA, the CDR3 is TGCAGTGCAGAGGGACAGGGGAGCAATGAGCAGTTCTTC.